This paragraph covers one T cell receptor (beta chain) sequence. The antigen is undetermined. Libraries were prepared by immunoSEQ multiplex PCR; TCRdb keeps only in-frame clonotypes and omits some of them. This table holds tens of thousands of clones, 89% found once. This specimen comes from a study of T cell responses to AZD1222 COVID-19 vaccine. On the study more broadly: Samples with a second dose at about 4 or about 12 weeks were pooled together. General study points: The study reported that nearly half of spike-specific TCRs target unmutated variant regions. Donors in the cohort were predominantly white British and more often female, and clonal diversity was possibly underestimated. The study sampled repertoires only after the peak T cell response.

V lost 0 bases to trimming and J lost 5 bases, with 4 bases between them. This CDR3 region has 12 residues. CDR1 and CDR2 from the germline V gene are SEHNR and FQNEAQ (reference sequence). The TCR comes from an adult in good health. The chain uses TRBV7-9 and TRBJ2-5, with D unresolved. The sample was peripheral blood, taken on day 0 of AZD1222 vaccination. CDR3: CASSLAVETQYF. As DNA, the CDR3 is TGTGCCAGCAGCTTAGCGGTTGAGACCCAGTACTTC.